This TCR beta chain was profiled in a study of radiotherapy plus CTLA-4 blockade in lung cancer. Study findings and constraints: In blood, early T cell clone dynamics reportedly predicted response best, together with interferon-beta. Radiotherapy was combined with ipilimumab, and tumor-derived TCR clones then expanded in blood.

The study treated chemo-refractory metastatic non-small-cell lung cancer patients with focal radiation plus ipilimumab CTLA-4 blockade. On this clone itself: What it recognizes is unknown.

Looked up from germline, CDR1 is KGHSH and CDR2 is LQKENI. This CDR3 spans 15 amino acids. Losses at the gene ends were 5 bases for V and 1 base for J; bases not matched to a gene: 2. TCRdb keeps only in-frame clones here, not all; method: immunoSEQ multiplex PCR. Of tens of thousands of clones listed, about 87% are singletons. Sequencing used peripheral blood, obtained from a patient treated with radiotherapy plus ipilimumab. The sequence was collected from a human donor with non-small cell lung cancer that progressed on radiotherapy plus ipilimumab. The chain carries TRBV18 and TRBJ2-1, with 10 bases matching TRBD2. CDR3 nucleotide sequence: TGTGCCAGCTCAGCTAGCGGGGGATCCTACAATGAGCAGTTCTTC. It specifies CASSASGGSYNEQFF.